These 27 T cell receptor beta chains originate from one sample sequenced in a study of beta chain features in type 1 diabetes. General study findings and limits: Moderately but significantly shorter TCRB CDR3s were found in Type 1 diabetes patients in all four CD4+ subsets.

All of the isolated RNA was reverse transcribed, so expressed TCRB transcripts were sequenced. Profiled with immunoSEQ multiplex PCR; TCRdb holds only in-frame clones, not every one. The repertoire holds some 350,000 clones, with 9.6% as singletons. No antigens are known for them. Material for sequencing was central memory CD4+ T cells from blood. The receptor source for this set is a man aged 25 to 40 with type 1 diabetes.

This clone has ten or more counts. This rearrangement joins TRBV4-2 to TRBJ2-3; D gene ambiguous. Deletions cut 3 bases from V and 0 bases from J, with 10 bases between. This CDR3 has 15 amino acids. Germline CDR1 LGHNA, CDR2 YNFKEQ. CDR3 in amino acids: CASSQGSSSTDTQYF. CDR3 sequence (DNA): TGTGCCAGCAGCCAGGGATCCTCTAGCACAGATACGCAGTATTTT.

This clone was counted at least ten times. The chain couples TRBV4-1 to TRBJ1-4; D uncertain. This CDR3 has 17 amino acids. Trimming removed 5 bases at V and 0 bases at J, with 16 bases between. Germline values: CDR1 MGHRA, CDR2 YSYEKL. CDR3 sequence reads: CASSIAGVRATNEKLFF. The DNA of the CDR3 is TGCGCCAGCAGCATCGCCGGTGTTAGGGCAACTAATGAAAAACTGTTTTTT.

This rearrangement joins TRBV2 to TRBJ1-3; possibly TRBD1 for D (6 bases). The ends were cut back, 6 bases at V and 4 bases at J, with 7 bases in the middle. Germline-derived CDR1 and CDR2 are SNHLY and FYNNEI. The CDR3 length is 12 residues. The CDR3: CASRTGGNTIYF. Written as DNA, the CDR3 is TGTGCCAGCAGGACAGGCGGAAACACCATATATTTT.

This clone has just a few counts. The junction shows a germline mismatch at one end, possibly a read error. The rearrangement uses TRBV4-1 and TRBJ1-5, with unresolved D. This CDR3 spans 13 amino acids. Germline CDR1 is MGHRA and CDR2 is YSYEKL. CDR3 amino acids: CASSQDSGQPQHF. The CDR3 coding sequence is TGTGCCAGCAGCCAAGATAGCGGTCAGCCCCAGCATTTT.

The rearrangement links TRBV7-9 to TRBJ2-7; 8 bases align to TRBD1. V lost 1 base and J lost 2; bases outside the gene matches: 4. The CDR3 has 15 amino acids. CDR1 is SEHNR, CDR2 FQNEAQ, per germline (reference sequence). CDR3 sequence: CASSLGQGSPYEQYF. The CDR3 coding sequence is TGTGCCAGCAGCTTAGGACAGGGGAGTCCCTACGAGCAGTACTTC.

The rearrangement uses TRBV11-2 and TRBJ2-3; 10 bases match TRBD2. Trimming took 5 bases from V and 2 from J; bases not matched to a gene: 13. This CDR3 has 18 residues. CDR1 is SGHAT, CDR2 FQNNGV, per germline. The CDR3 sequence is CASSQDLRLAGVTDTQYF. Written as DNA, the CDR3 is TGTGCCAGCAGCCAAGATCTTCGGCTAGCGGGAGTCACAGATACGCAGTATTTT.

The rearrangement links TRBV21-1 to TRBJ2-3; no check of the table's D call, TRBD1, against the DNA was made. TRBV21-1 is a pseudogene segment. This CDR3 has 15 residues. CDR3 DNA: TGTGCCAGCAGCAAAGGGACAGGGGACACAGATACGCAGTATTTT. This sequence encodes CASSKGTGDTDTQYF.

This clone appeared a few times. The chain links TRBV28 to TRBJ2-5, with D perhaps TRBD1 (5 bases). Between the trimmed V and J ends, which lost 8 bases and 5 bases, there was a span of 9 bases. The CDR3 totals 11 residues. Per the germline V gene, CDR1 is MDHEN and CDR2 is SYDVKM. CDR3 DNA: TGTGCCAGCTCCCACAGGGAGACCCAGTACTTC. Translating gives CASSHRETQYF.

Many counts were recorded for this clone. This chain joins TRBV2 and TRBJ2-1, with 13 bases that match TRBD2. The CDR3 is 13 amino acids. Germline trimming cut 10 bases from V and 6 bases from J; bases unmatched to any gene: 3. CDR1 and CDR2 (germline): SNHLY, FYNNEI. In DNA form, the CDR3 reads TGTGCCACCAGGACTAGCGGGAGCAATGAGCAGTTCTTC. Protein sequence: CATRTSGSNEQFF.

There are a few counts of this clone. The V and J genes are TRBV6-6 and TRBJ2-7; 9 positions match TRBD1. The CDR3 sequence is 13 residues long. Trimming at V came to 6 bases and at J to 8 bases, leaving 8 bases not matched to a gene. Germline assignment: CDR1 MNHNY and CDR2 SVGAGI (reference sequence). CDR3 coding DNA: TGTGCCAGCAGCCGGGACAGGGAAGGCAAGCAGTACTTC. Its translation: CASSRDREGKQYF.

This clone was detected a few times. The genes are TRBV11-3 and TRBJ2-1; D ambiguous. This CDR3 is 15 amino acids long. Looked up from germline, CDR1 is SGHNT and CDR2 is YENEEA. V shed 0 bases and J shed 0 bases, with 6 bases lying between them. The CDR3 loop is CASSLDRYSYNEQFF. The CDR3 nucleotides are TGTGCCAGCAGCTTAGACCGCTACTCCTACAATGAGCAGTTCTTC.

The J gene is TRBJ1-4, the V gene TRBV28; no clear D gene. This CDR3 comprises 17 residues. The germline V gene has CDR1 MDHEN and CDR2 SYDVKM. V was shortened by 6 bases and J by 8 bases, with 25 bases between the two germline ends. In DNA form, the CDR3 reads TGTGCCAGCAGCCCGTTTGAAGGCGGGAGCCTAGGAGAAAAACTGTTTTTT. Translation gives CASSPFEGGSLGEKLFF.

This clone occurred a few times. The rearrangement uses TRBV6-5 and TRBJ2-7; 8 nucleotides match TRBD1. After removal of 7 bases from V and 3 bases from J, the junction contained 5 bases not matched to a gene. CDR3 length: 13 amino acids. Germline V gene data show CDR1 as MNHEY and CDR2 as SVGAGI. This chain's CDR3 is CASTRGQGYEQYF. The CDR3 nucleotides read TGTGCCAGCACCAGAGGACAGGGCTACGAGCAGTACTTC.

The chain couples TRBV5-1 to TRBJ2-5; TRBD2 matches 8 bases. CDR3 length: 17 residues. Per germline, CDR1 SGHRS and CDR2 YFSETQ. V lost 6 bases to trimming and J lost 1 base; unmatched junction nucleotides: 14. Here the CDR3 reads CASTLSPLAGTQETQYF. The DNA of the CDR3 is TGCGCCAGCACCCTCTCCCCATTAGCGGGGACCCAAGAGACCCAGTACTTC.

A few counts support this clone. The chain employs TRBV5-1 and TRBJ2-7; perhaps TRBD1 as D (6 bases). This CDR3 comprises 14 residues. V was shortened by 4 bases and J by 1 base, with 12 bases between the two germline ends. The germline CDR1 and CDR2 sequences are SGHRS and YFSETQ. CDR3 coding DNA: TGCGCCAGCAGCACCCAGGGGTCTTCCTACGAGCAGTACTTC. Protein product: CASSTQGSSYEQYF.

About this clone: This specimen includes other DNA sequences encoding the same CDR3. This chain links TRBV28 with TRBJ1-1; tentatively, D is TRBD1 (6 bases). Trimming left V 2 bases short and J 2 bases short, with 9 bases between. Germline CDR1 is MDHEN and CDR2 is SYDVKM. The CDR3 consists of 14 residues. CDR3 DNA sequence: TGTGCCAGCAGTTTAGGCAGGGGAAACACTGAAGCTTTCTTT. It is translated as CASSLGRGNTEAFF.

The J gene is TRBJ2-5, the V gene TRBV10-3, with D possibly being TRBD2 (7 bases). The germline gives CDR1 ENHRY, CDR2 SYGVKD. Deletions cut 8 bases from V and 2 bases from J, with 15 bases between. This CDR3 contains 14 residues. The CDR3 region is CAIGGAGAQETQYF. CDR3 DNA sequence: TGTGCCATCGGGGGGGCAGGCGCTCAAGAGACCCAGTACTTC.

The V gene is TRBV5-6, the J gene TRBJ1-1, with a weak D call TRBD1 (5 bases). Trimming shortened V by 2 bases and J by 0 bases, and 11 bases separated the two germline ends. Per germline, CDR1 SGHDT and CDR2 YYEEEE. The CDR3 extends over 15 amino acids. The CDR3 nucleotides read TGTGCCAGCAGCTTAATGGGACGGATGAACACTGAAGCTTTCTTT. Amino acid sequence: CASSLMGRMNTEAFF. Variable domain in full (rest from reference TRBV5-6 and TRBJ1-1): DAGVTQSPTHLIKTRGQQVTLRCSPKSGHDTVSWYQQALGQGPQFIFQYYEEEERQRGNFPDRFSGHQFPNYSSELNVNALLLGDSALYLCASSLMGRMNTEAFFGQGTRLTVV.

This clone was counted many times. This chain links TRBV4-1 with TRBJ2-7, with 9 bases aligning to TRBD1. Losses at the gene ends were 0 bases for V and 4 bases for J; bases not matched to a gene: 7. The germline gives CDR1 MGHRA, CDR2 YSYEKL. The CDR3 sequence is 16 residues long. The CDR3 here is CASSQDRGTGKYEQYF. In nucleotides, the CDR3 is TGCGCCAGCAGCCAAGATAGAGGGACAGGGAAGTACGAGCAGTACTTC.

This chain uses TRBV7-3 with TRBJ2-3; TRBD2 aligns across 10 bases. V shed 5 bases, J shed 4 bases, and the junction held 9 bases outside the gene matches. The CDR3 has 16 residues. Per germline, CDR1 SGHTA and CDR2 FQGTGA. CDR3 in DNA: TGTGCCAGCAGCCTCGGCCTAGCGGGAGTTGCAGATACGCAGTATTTT. Translating gives CASSLGLAGVADTQYF. The full variable domain, its missing parts supplied by reference TRBV7-3 and TRBJ2-3, is GAGVSQTPSNKVTEKGKYVELRCDPISGHTALYWYRQSLGQGPEFLIYFQGTGAADDSGLPNDRFFAVRPEGSVSTLKIQRTERGDSAVYLCASSLGLAGVADTQYFGPGTRLTVL.

As to this clone: This sequence may be a read error, since a much larger clone differs from it by one base. In DNA, the CDR3 is TGTGCCAGCAGCTTAGACTCTGGGGCCAACGTCCTGACTTTC. Translated: CASSLDSGANVLTF. The chain employs TRBV7-6 and TRBJ2-6, with unresolved D. The length of the CDR3 is 14 residues. From germline, CDR1 is SGHVS and CDR2 FNYEAQ. V was pared by 1 base and J by 0 bases, with 1 base between.

This clone has only a few counts. The chain uses TRBV28 and TRBJ2-5; 8 bases agree with TRBD1. The J call may not be correct, given that the DNA end is closer to TRBJ2-7. Germline CDR1 reads MDHEN; CDR2 reads SYDVKM. This CDR3 has 12 amino acids. The CDR3 sequence: CASYRGAGEQYF. The CDR3 coding sequence is TGTGCCAGTTACAGGGGGGCAGGCGAGCAGTACTTC.

This chain connects TRBV7-9 to TRBJ2-7; 7 bases line up with TRBD2. V lost 5 bases and J lost 6; bases outside the gene matches: 10. The CDR3 is made up of 14 amino acids. Per germline, CDR1 SEHNR and CDR2 FQNEAQ (reference sequence). CDR3 region: CASSHWAGVSEQYF. CDR3 DNA: TGTGCCAGCAGCCATTGGGCGGGAGTAAGCGAGCAGTACTTC.

This clone was counted between two and nine times. The rearrangement links TRBV7-9 to TRBJ1-5; a possible D gene is TRBD1 (6 bases). The CDR3 is 14 residues long. V lost 5 bases and J lost 7, with 15 bases in between. The germline V gene encodes CDR1 SEHNR and CDR2 FQNEAQ (reference sequence). The DNA for the CDR3 is TGTGCCAGCAGCCATTCAGGGGAGTACCAGCCCCAGCATTTT. Residues: CASSHSGEYQPQHF.

There are a few counts of this clone. The V and J genes are TRBV5-4 and TRBJ1-1; D might be TRBD1 (5 bases). Trimming stripped 0 bases from V and 0 bases from J, with 12 bases between. The length of the CDR3 is 16 residues. Germline CDR1 SGHNT, CDR2 YYREEE (reference sequence). CDR3 sequence: CASSLGGVGLNTEAFF. The CDR3 region has the DNA TGTGCCAGCAGCTTGGGGGGGGTCGGTTTGAACACTGAAGCTTTCTTT.

This clone occurred a few times. In nucleotides, the CDR3 is TGCGCCAGCAGCTTGTCGGGGGGAGCGATTCAAGAGACCCAGTACTTC. This codes for CASSLSGGAIQETQYF. The chain carries TRBV5-1 and TRBJ2-5; TRBD2 aligns across 7 bases. Germline V gives CDR1 SGHRS, CDR2 YFSETQ. The CDR3 sequence is 16 residues long. The junction had 8 bases not matched to a gene; V was cut back by 1 base and J by 2 bases. Together with reference TRBV5-1 and TRBJ2-5, the CDR3 gives the full variable domain: KAGVTQTPRYLIKTRGQQVTLSCSPISGHRSVSWYQQTPGQGLQFLFEYFSETQRNKGNFPGRFSGRQFSNSRSEMNVSTLELGDSALYLCASSLSGGAIQETQYFGPGTRLLVL.

This clone has a handful of counts. V gene TRBV6-5 combines with J gene TRBJ2-5; 8 nucleotides agree with TRBD1. The J call is uncertain, as TRBJ2-7 better fits the DNA end. In germline, CDR1 is MNHEY, CDR2 SVGAGI. This CDR3 is built from 14 residues. CDR3 nucleotides: TGTGCCAGCAGTCGACAGGGGAACTCCTACGAGCAGTACTTC. Translating gives CASSRQGNSYEQYF.